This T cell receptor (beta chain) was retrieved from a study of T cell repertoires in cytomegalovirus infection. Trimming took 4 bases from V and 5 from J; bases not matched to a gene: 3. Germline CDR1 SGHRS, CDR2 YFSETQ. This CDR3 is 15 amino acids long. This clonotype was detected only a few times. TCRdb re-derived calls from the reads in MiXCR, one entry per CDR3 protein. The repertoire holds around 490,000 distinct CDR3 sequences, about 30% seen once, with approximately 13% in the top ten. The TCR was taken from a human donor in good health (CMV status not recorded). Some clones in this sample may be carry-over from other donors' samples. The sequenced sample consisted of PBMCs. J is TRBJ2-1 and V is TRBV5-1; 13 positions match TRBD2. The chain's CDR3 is CASSPGLAGHNEQFF. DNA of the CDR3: TGCGCCAGCAGCCCGGGACTAGCGGGGCACAATGAGCAGTTCTTC.